The present T cell receptor (beta chain) was sequenced within a study of CD8 T cells in ankylosing spondylitis. Overall study results and limits: Characteristic of ankylosing spondylitis blood, it appeared, was a TCR beta motif comprising fewer than 10 highly homologous variants. CD8+ by phenotype, disease-linked clones were relatively rare in peripheral blood.

By quantitative 5'-RACE with molecular barcodes, the TCR beta libraries were made. TCRdb called the 5' RACE reads again in MiXCR, with one record for every CDR3 protein. The sample lists 150,000 to 200,000 distinct CDR3 sequences; around 13% were seen once. This clonotype was found many times. Its antigen is unidentified. A read error may account for a junction end that differs from germline. Sequencing was done on a sample of blood, either unsorted or a sorted T cell fraction (not recorded which). This clonotype was sampled from a female donor with ankylosing spondylitis or in good health (not recorded which).

CDR3 bases: TGTGCCAGCAGCTTAGGGACAGGTCAAGAGACCCAGTACTTC. Translated: CASSLGTGQETQYF. The chain links TRBV12-3 or TRBV12-4 to TRBJ2-5; 8 bases agree with TRBD1. CDR3 size: 14 residues.